Listed below are T cell receptor beta chains from one sample, sequenced in a study of T-cell memory formation after mild COVID-19. TCRdb redid the calling of the 5' RACE reads with MiXCR, one entry per CDR3 protein. Found here are about half a million distinct CDR3 sequences, 15% to 20% of them singletons; the top ten hold 9% to 15%. Sequenced sample: PBMCs or a T cell subset sorted from them (not recorded which). These TCRs come from an adult woman who had mild COVID-19 (a few samples of this study predate the infection). Cell type and time point are not known. Each CDR3 is given with its conserved first and last residue. The order of the fields is V gene, J gene, clone size, D gene, CDR3 protein, CDR3 DNA. A D gene is named only where the DNA matches it firmly. Only part of the rows carry a size: once, few, many, or a class if the clone is expanded.

v_call: TRBV6-1
j_call: TRBJ2-1
clone_size: .
d_call: TRBD2
cdr3_aa: CASSGRLAGGGGPYNEQFF
cdr3_nt: TGTGCCAGCAGTGGCCGACTAGCGGGAGGTGGGGGGCCCTACAATGAGCAGTTCTTC

v_call: TRBV3-1
j_call: TRBJ1-1
clone_size: .
d_call: .
cdr3_aa: CASSRRKDEAFF
cdr3_nt: TGTGCCAGCAGCCGAAGGAAAGATGAAGCTTTCTTT

v_call: TRBV6-5
j_call: TRBJ2-5
clone_size: .
d_call: TRBD1
cdr3_aa: CASSSPGQGNPMETQYF
cdr3_nt: TGTGCCAGCAGTTCCCCGGGACAGGGGAATCCTATGGAGACCCAGTACTTC

v_call: TRBV4-1
j_call: TRBJ1-4
clone_size: .
d_call: .
cdr3_aa: CASSLQMGMRRELFF
cdr3_nt: TGCGCCAGCAGCCTCCAGATGGGGATGCGGAGAGAACTGTTTTTT

v_call: TRBV4-3
j_call: TRBJ2-2
clone_size: .
d_call: .
cdr3_aa: CASSLEGLVAADGELFF
cdr3_nt: TGCGCCAGCAGCCTTGAGGGATTGGTAGCGGCAGACGGGGAGCTGTTTTTT

v_call: TRBV24-1
j_call: TRBJ2-7
clone_size: few
d_call: TRBD1
cdr3_aa: CATQGRGTYEQYF
cdr3_nt: TGTGCCACCCAAGGCAGGGGGACCTACGAGCAGTACTTC

v_call: TRBV9
j_call: TRBJ2-3
clone_size: once
d_call: TRBD2
cdr3_aa: CASSAPTSADTQYF
cdr3_nt: TGTGCCAGCAGCGCACCGACTAGCGCAGATACGCAGTATTTT

v_call: TRBV15
j_call: TRBJ2-7
clone_size: few
d_call: .
cdr3_aa: CATSSNRDAYEQYF
cdr3_nt: TGTGCCACCAGCAGTAACCGGGACGCCTACGAGCAGTACTTC

v_call: TRBV7-9
j_call: TRBJ1-1
clone_size: few
d_call: .
cdr3_aa: CASSPPGPLGTEAFF
cdr3_nt: TGTGCCAGCAGCCCTCCAGGGCCTCTGGGGACTGAAGCTTTCTTT

v_call: TRBV3-1
j_call: TRBJ2-4
clone_size: .
d_call: .
cdr3_aa: CASSQDLTRLAKNIQYF
cdr3_nt: TGTGCCAGCAGCCAAGATCTCACTCGGCTAGCCAAAAACATTCAGTACTTC

v_call: TRBV5-4
j_call: TRBJ2-2
clone_size: .
d_call: TRBD1
cdr3_aa: CASSLAGGLANTGELFF
cdr3_nt: TGTGCCAGCAGCTTGGCAGGGGGCCTCGCGAACACCGGGGAGCTGTTTTTT

v_call: TRBV4-2
j_call: TRBJ2-1
clone_size: .
d_call: .
cdr3_aa: CASSQDLYSGTRFNEQFF
cdr3_nt: TGTGCCAGCAGCCAAGATCTGTATAGCGGAACCCGGTTTAACGAGCAGTTCTTC

v_call: TRBV4-1
j_call: TRBJ2-7
clone_size: .
d_call: TRBD1
cdr3_aa: CASSQERTQGVYEQYF
cdr3_nt: TGCGCCAGCAGCCAAGAACGAACCCAGGGGGTTTACGAGCAGTACTTC